The present entry profiles one T cell receptor (beta chain) with its context. Its antigen remains unidentified. Compared with germline, one end of the junction differs, possibly owing to a read error. The CDR3 has 14 residues. The V gene's germline CDR1 is SQVTM and CDR2 ANQGSEA. These data originate in a study of cytomegalovirus exposure and HLA in healthy donors. Broader study findings: Some public TCRs appeared in many individuals, while most sequences were rare.

The PCR was carried out with 60 Vbeta primers and 13 Jbeta primers. Original data processing: It was a later analysis that counted tens of millions of unique TCR beta chains, of which about 10 million were shared. Produced via immunoSEQ multiplex PCR; TCRdb's table is partial and in-frame only. V and J calls and clone size are those listed in that table; D and trimming were worked out from the DNA. The sample shows 80,000 or so clones, about 64% of them seen only once. This rearrangement joins TRBV29-1 to TRBJ2-7; 8 bases agree with TRBD1. The sample comprised PBMCs. The TCR was taken from a man aged 30 to 39 in good health and CMV-seropositive. The CDR3 loop reads CSASRGQGAYEQHF. As DNA, the CDR3 is TGCAGCGCCAGCAGAGGACAGGGAGCCTACGAGCAGCACTTC.